The rows below give T cell receptor beta chains drawn from one sample of a study of tumor-infiltrating lymphocytes in localized non-small cell lung cancer. Libraries were prepared by immunoSEQ multiplex PCR; TCRdb keeps only in-frame clonotypes and omits some of them. The sample includes 15,000 to 20,000 clones, around 82% of them seen just once. What was sequenced was uninvolved lung tissue not adjacent to the tumor. The receptor set was obtained from a human donor with non-small cell lung cancer. Both conserved end residues are part of each CDR3. A D gene is named only where the DNA matches it firmly. Clone size appears in some rows only: once, few, many, or a class for an expanded clone.

j_call: TRBJ2-2; v_call: TRBV7-3; d_call: TRBD1; clone_size: NA; cdr3_aa: CASSRDRVDTGELFF; cdr3_nt: TGTGCCAGCAGCCGTGACAGGGTGGACACCGGGGAGCTGTTTTTT
j_call: TRBJ2-7; v_call: TRBV7-2; d_call: TRBD1; clone_size: NA; cdr3_aa: CASRDRAYEQYF; cdr3_nt: TGTGCCAGCAGGGACAGGGCCTACGAGCAGTACTTC
j_call: TRBJ1-1; v_call: TRBV7-9; d_call: TRBD1; clone_size: NA; cdr3_aa: CASSPDRETEAFF; cdr3_nt: TGTGCCAGCAGCCCGGACAGGGAAACTGAAGCTTTCTTT
j_call: TRBJ1-1; v_call: TRBV5-4; d_call: NA; clone_size: NA; cdr3_aa: CASSLAENTEAFF; cdr3_nt: TGTGCCAGCAGCTTGGCAGAGAACACTGAAGCTTTCTTT
j_call: TRBJ2-5; v_call: TRBV28; d_call: NA; clone_size: NA; cdr3_aa: CASIEGAGTSGETQYF; cdr3_nt: TGTGCCAGCATCGAAGGGGCAGGGACGAGTGGGGAGACCCAGTACTTC
j_call: TRBJ1-1; v_call: TRBV6-5; d_call: NA; clone_size: few; cdr3_aa: CASSFSQGDTEAFF; cdr3_nt: TGTGCCAGCAGTTTCTCGCAGGGCGACACTGAAGCTTTCTTT
j_call: TRBJ1-2; v_call: TRBV10-2; d_call: TRBD1; clone_size: NA; cdr3_aa: CASSRQGDYGYTF; cdr3_nt: TGCGCCAGCAGTCGACAGGGGGACTATGGCTACACCTTC
j_call: TRBJ1-1; v_call: TRBV4-2; d_call: NA; clone_size: few; cdr3_aa: CASSQDRNTEAFF; cdr3_nt: TGTGCCAGCAGCCAAGATCGTAACACTGAAGCTTTCTTT
j_call: TRBJ2-4; v_call: TRBV6-1; d_call: NA; clone_size: NA; cdr3_aa: CASSGSRAGNIQYF; cdr3_nt: TGTGCCAGCAGTGGCTCACGGGCCGGGAACATTCAGTACTTC
j_call: TRBJ2-1; v_call: TRBV7-3; d_call: NA; clone_size: NA; cdr3_aa: CASSLYGGGINEQFF; cdr3_nt: TGTGCCAGCAGCCTCTACGGGGGTGGGATCAATGAGCAGTTCTTC
j_call: TRBJ1-1; v_call: TRBV5-1; d_call: NA; clone_size: few; cdr3_aa: CASSRPLDSNTEAFF; cdr3_nt: TGCGCCAGCAGCCGACCATTGGACAGTAACACTGAAGCTTTCTTT
j_call: TRBJ1-2; v_call: TRBV5-1; d_call: NA; clone_size: NA; cdr3_aa: CASSYTGVDYGYTF; cdr3_nt: TGCGCCAGCAGCTACACAGGTGTAGACTATGGCTACACCTTC
j_call: TRBJ2-2; v_call: TRBV19; d_call: NA; clone_size: NA; cdr3_aa: CASGTGRGQLTGELFF; cdr3_nt: TGTGCCAGCGGGACCGGACGGGGGCAATTGACCGGGGAGCTGTTTTTT
j_call: TRBJ2-1; v_call: TRBV6-1; d_call: TRBD2; clone_size: few; cdr3_aa: CASSEAWLAGNDEQFF; cdr3_nt: TGTGCCAGCAGTGAAGCTTGGCTAGCGGGAAACGATGAGCAGTTCTTC
j_call: TRBJ2-2; v_call: TRBV30; d_call: NA; clone_size: NA; cdr3_aa: CAWRTDNTGELFF; cdr3_nt: TGTGCCTGGAGGACTGACAACACCGGGGAGCTGTTTTTT
j_call: TRBJ2-3; v_call: TRBV11-2; d_call: NA; clone_size: NA; cdr3_aa: CASSPRLGRMYTDTQYF; cdr3_nt: TGTGCCAGCAGCCCAAGACTGGGGAGGATGTATACAGATACGCAGTATTTT
j_call: TRBJ2-5; v_call: TRBV7-7; d_call: NA; clone_size: NA; cdr3_aa: CASSRGRGQTQYF; cdr3_nt: TGTGCCAGCAGCCGAGGCAGGGGCCAGACCCAGTACTTC
j_call: TRBJ1-2; v_call: TRBV5-4; d_call: TRBD1; clone_size: NA; cdr3_aa: CASSMDRLGSYTF; cdr3_nt: TGTGCCAGCAGTATGGACAGGCTCGGGAGCTACACCTTC
j_call: TRBJ2-5; v_call: TRBV19; d_call: NA; clone_size: NA; cdr3_aa: CASSIGGAVNGETQYF; cdr3_nt: TGTGCCAGTAGTATAGGGGGCGCCGTAAACGGGGAGACCCAGTACTTC
j_call: TRBJ1-1; v_call: TRBV5-1; d_call: TRBD1; clone_size: few; cdr3_aa: CASSLEGASVAFF; cdr3_nt: TGCGCCAGCAGCTTGGAGGGGGCTAGTGTGGCTTTCTTT
j_call: TRBJ2-2; v_call: TRBV5-1; d_call: TRBD1; clone_size: NA; cdr3_aa: CASSQTGGATGELFF; cdr3_nt: TGCGCCAGCAGCCAAACAGGGGGCGCGACCGGGGAGCTGTTTTTT
j_call: TRBJ1-5; v_call: TRBV30; d_call: TRBD1; clone_size: NA; cdr3_aa: CAWTRQGGLLRDQPQHF; cdr3_nt: TGTGCCTGGACGAGACAGGGTGGCCTTCTTCGGGATCAGCCCCAGCATTTT
j_call: TRBJ1-1; v_call: TRBV19; d_call: TRBD1; clone_size: NA; cdr3_aa: CASSILGTGARTEAFF; cdr3_nt: TGTGCCAGTAGTATATTAGGGACAGGGGCACGAACTGAAGCTTTCTTT
j_call: TRBJ1-2; v_call: TRBV19; d_call: NA; clone_size: NA; cdr3_aa: CASRDGNYGYTF; cdr3_nt: TGTGCCAGCCGGGACGGGAACTATGGCTACACCTTC
j_call: TRBJ1-2; v_call: TRBV7-9; d_call: TRBD1; clone_size: NA; cdr3_aa: CASSQDRGRDGYTF; cdr3_nt: TGTGCCAGCAGCCAGGACAGGGGAAGGGATGGCTACACCTTC
j_call: TRBJ2-3; v_call: TRBV5-1; d_call: NA; clone_size: NA; cdr3_aa: CASSLNQGRDTQYF; cdr3_nt: TGCGCCAGCAGCTTGAATCAAGGACGGGATACGCAGTATTTT
j_call: TRBJ1-2; v_call: TRBV11-3; d_call: TRBD1; clone_size: NA; cdr3_aa: CASSPEAGGGYGYTF; cdr3_nt: TGTGCCAGCAGCCCGGAAGCAGGGGGAGGTTATGGCTACACCTTC
j_call: TRBJ2-1; v_call: TRBV10-3; d_call: TRBD2; clone_size: NA; cdr3_aa: CAISESGLAGGSDNEQFF; cdr3_nt: TGTGCCATCAGTGAGTCTGGACTAGCGGGAGGCTCGGACAATGAGCAGTTCTTC
j_call: TRBJ1-2; v_call: TRBV11-2; d_call: NA; clone_size: NA; cdr3_aa: CASSLTLQGGYGYTF; cdr3_nt: TGTGCCAGCAGCTTAACGCTACAGGGCGGCTATGGCTACACCTTC
j_call: TRBJ2-3; v_call: TRBV5-6; d_call: NA; clone_size: once; cdr3_aa: CASSLDGPGDTQYF; cdr3_nt: TGTGCCAGCAGCTTGGACGGGCCAGGAGATACGCAGTATTTT
j_call: TRBJ2-6; v_call: TRBV4-2; d_call: NA; clone_size: NA; cdr3_aa: CASSQESEWGSGANVLTF; cdr3_nt: TGTGCCAGCAGCCAAGAATCAGAGTGGGGCAGTGGGGCCAACGTCCTGACTTTC
j_call: TRBJ2-1; v_call: TRBV10-1; d_call: TRBD1; clone_size: NA; cdr3_aa: CASRRTGSSYNEQFF; cdr3_nt: TGCGCCAGCCGTCGGACAGGTAGCTCCTACAATGAGCAGTTCTTC
j_call: TRBJ2-2; v_call: TRBV5-4; d_call: TRBD2; clone_size: few; cdr3_aa: CASSSGGGTPAGELFF; cdr3_nt: TGTGCCAGCAGCTCGGGAGGCGGGACTCCTGCCGGGGAGCTGTTTTTT
j_call: TRBJ1-1; v_call: TRBV20-1; d_call: NA; clone_size: NA; cdr3_aa: CSASIREEAFF; cdr3_nt: TGCAGTGCTAGTATCCGGGAGGAAGCTTTCTTT
j_call: TRBJ1-2; v_call: TRBV11-2; d_call: NA; clone_size: NA; cdr3_aa: CASSLVAGWNYGYTF; cdr3_nt: TGTGCCAGCAGCTTAGTGGCAGGGTGGAACTATGGCTACACCTTC
j_call: TRBJ2-7; v_call: TRBV15; d_call: NA; clone_size: once; cdr3_aa: CATSRDSGYEQYF; cdr3_nt: TGTGCCACCAGCAGAGATTCCGGATACGAGCAGTACTTC
j_call: TRBJ2-3; v_call: TRBV9; d_call: NA; clone_size: once; cdr3_aa: CASSVGRGTDTQYF; cdr3_nt: TGTGCCAGCAGCGTAGGAAGGGGGACAGATACGCAGTATTTT
j_call: TRBJ2-7; v_call: TRBV6-6; d_call: NA; clone_size: NA; cdr3_aa: CASSYDSHYEQYF; cdr3_nt: TGTGCCAGCAGTTACGACAGCCACTACGAGCAGTACTTC
j_call: TRBJ1-1; v_call: TRBV29-1; d_call: TRBD1; clone_size: NA; cdr3_aa: CSVDRDRNTEAFF; cdr3_nt: TGCAGCGTTGATAGGGACAGAAACACTGAAGCTTTCTTT
j_call: TRBJ2-7; v_call: TRBV14; d_call: TRBD2; clone_size: NA; cdr3_aa: CASSQLLGAGVDEQYF; cdr3_nt: TGTGCCAGCAGCCAACTCTTAGGGGCGGGAGTCGACGAGCAGTACTTC
j_call: TRBJ2-6; v_call: TRBV5-5; d_call: NA; clone_size: NA; cdr3_aa: CASSVTANSGANVLTF; cdr3_nt: TGTGCCAGCAGCGTCACGGCGAACTCTGGGGCCAACGTCCTGACTTTC
j_call: TRBJ2-1; v_call: TRBV2; d_call: TRBD2; clone_size: NA; cdr3_aa: CASRTGSSGAYNEQFF; cdr3_nt: TGTGCCAGCAGGACTGGTAGTAGCGGGGCCTACAATGAGCAGTTCTTC
j_call: TRBJ2-2; v_call: TRBV19; d_call: NA; clone_size: NA; cdr3_aa: CASSRDDGTGELFF; cdr3_nt: TGTGCCAGCTCCCGGGACGATGGGACCGGGGAGCTGTTTTTT
j_call: TRBJ1-5; v_call: TRBV6-1; d_call: TRBD1; clone_size: NA; cdr3_aa: CASSEQGGGQPQHF; cdr3_nt: TGTGCCAGCAGTGAACAGGGGGGTGGTCAGCCCCAGCATTTT